This T cell receptor beta chain is from a study of blood T cell repertoires in COVID-19. Looking at the study overall: There were acute and convalescent COVID-19 samples, and they came from the United States, Italy and Spain. The analysed material was cDNA or gDNA that came from T cells, B-cell-depleted T cells, or PBMCs.

In the source study's methods: Reference gene primer amplification gave estimated nucleated cell counts. Here immunoSEQ multiplex PCR was the method, and the copy in TCRdb shows in-frame clones only, minus some. V and J calls and clone size come straight from that table; D and trimming were deduced from the DNA. The sample shows roughly 150,000 clones, roughly nine tenths of them seen only once. Germline V gene data show CDR1 as GTSNPN and CDR2 as SVGIG (reference sequence). Between the trimmed V and J ends, which lost 0 bases and 1 base, there was a span of 7 bases. The CDR3 is 14 amino acids. This clonotype was sampled from a woman in her 70s with acute or convalescent COVID-19. Sequencing was carried out using peripheral blood. The chain is built from TRBV30 and TRBJ2-1; D is uncertain. The CDR3 protein is CAWSVPGSYNEQFF. DNA for the CDR3: TGTGCCTGGAGTGTCCCAGGATCCTACAATGAGCAGTTCTTC. Combining the CDR3 with reference TRBV30 and TRBJ2-1 gives the whole variable domain SQTIHQWPATLVQPVGSPLSLECTVEGTSNPNLYWYRQAAGRGLQLLFYSVGIGQISSEVPQNLSASRPQDRQFILSSKKLLLSDSGFYLCAWSVPGSYNEQFFGPGTRLTVL.